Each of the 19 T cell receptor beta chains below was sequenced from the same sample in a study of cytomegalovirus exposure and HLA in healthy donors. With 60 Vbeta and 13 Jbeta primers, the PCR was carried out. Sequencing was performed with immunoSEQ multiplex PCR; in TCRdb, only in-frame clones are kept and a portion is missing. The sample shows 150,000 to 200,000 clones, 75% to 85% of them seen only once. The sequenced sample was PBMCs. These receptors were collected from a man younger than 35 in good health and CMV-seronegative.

The CDR3 sequence is CASSQVEGAIDYGYTF. In DNA, the CDR3 is TGTGCCAGCAGCCAAGTAGAGGGGGCAATTGACTATGGCTACACCTTC. The genes are TRBV14 and TRBJ1-2; the match to TRBD1 covers 7 bases. The CDR3 is 16 residues long. CDR1 SGHDN and CDR2 FVKESK come from the germline V gene. V lost 1 base, J lost 3 bases, and 8 bases stayed unmatched. Full variable domain (missing parts from reference TRBV14 and TRBJ1-2): EAGVTQFPSHSVIEKGQTVTLRCDPISGHDNLYWYRRVMGKEIKFLLHFVKESKQDESGMPNNRFLAERTGGTYSTLKVQPAELEDSGVYFCASSQVEGAIDYGYTFGSGTRLTVV.

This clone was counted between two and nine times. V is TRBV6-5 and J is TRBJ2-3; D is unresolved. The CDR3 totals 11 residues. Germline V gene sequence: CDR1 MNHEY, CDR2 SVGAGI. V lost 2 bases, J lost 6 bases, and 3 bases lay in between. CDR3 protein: CASSYLDTQYF. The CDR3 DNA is TGTGCCAGCAGTTACCTGGATACGCAGTATTTT.

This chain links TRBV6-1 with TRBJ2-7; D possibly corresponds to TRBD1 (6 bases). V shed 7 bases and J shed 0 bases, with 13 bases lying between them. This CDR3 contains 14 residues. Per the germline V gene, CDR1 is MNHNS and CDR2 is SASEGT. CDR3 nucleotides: TGTGCCAGCAATCAGGGGCGGAGCTCCTACGAGCAGTACTTC. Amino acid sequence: CASNQGRSSYEQYF.

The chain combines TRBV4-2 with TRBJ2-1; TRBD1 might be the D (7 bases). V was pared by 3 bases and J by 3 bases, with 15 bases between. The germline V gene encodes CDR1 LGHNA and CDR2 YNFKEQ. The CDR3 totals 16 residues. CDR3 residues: CASSHPAGTVYNEQFF. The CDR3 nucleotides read TGTGCCAGCAGCCACCCTGCGGGGACAGTCTACAATGAGCAGTTCTTC.

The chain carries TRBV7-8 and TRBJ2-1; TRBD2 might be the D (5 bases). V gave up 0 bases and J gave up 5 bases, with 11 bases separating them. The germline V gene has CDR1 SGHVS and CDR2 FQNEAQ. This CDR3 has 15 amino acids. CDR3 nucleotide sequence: TGTGCCAGCAGCTTAGCGGGGTGGCGGGACAATGAGCAGTTCTTC. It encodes CASSLAGWRDNEQFF.

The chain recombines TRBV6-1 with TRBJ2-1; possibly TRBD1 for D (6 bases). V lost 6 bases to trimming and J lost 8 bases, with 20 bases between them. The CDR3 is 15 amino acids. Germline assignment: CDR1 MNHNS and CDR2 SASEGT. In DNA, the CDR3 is TGTGCCAGCAGAGTATCGCCAGGGGTGGGGGATGAGCAGTTCTTC. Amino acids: CASRVSPGVGDEQFF.

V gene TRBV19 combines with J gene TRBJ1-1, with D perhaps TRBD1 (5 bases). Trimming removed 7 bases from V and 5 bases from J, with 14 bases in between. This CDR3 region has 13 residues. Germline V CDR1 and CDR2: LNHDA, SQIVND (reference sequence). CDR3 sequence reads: CASKSWGVTEAFF. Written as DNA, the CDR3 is TGTGCCAGTAAATCCTGGGGGGTGACTGAAGCTTTCTTT.

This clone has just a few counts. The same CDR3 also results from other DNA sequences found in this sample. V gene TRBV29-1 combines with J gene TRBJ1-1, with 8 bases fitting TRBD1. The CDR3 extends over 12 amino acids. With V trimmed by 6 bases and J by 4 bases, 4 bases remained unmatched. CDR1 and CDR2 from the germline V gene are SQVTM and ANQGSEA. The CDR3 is CSVPTGGTEAFF. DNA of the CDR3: TGCAGCGTACCAACAGGGGGCACTGAAGCTTTCTTT.

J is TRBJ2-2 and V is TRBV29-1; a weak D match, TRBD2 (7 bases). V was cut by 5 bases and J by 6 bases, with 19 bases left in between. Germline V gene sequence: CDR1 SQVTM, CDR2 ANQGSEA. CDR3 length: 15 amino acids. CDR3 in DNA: TGCAGCGTTACTGGGGGCAAGGGGAGGGCCGGGGAGCTGTTTTTT. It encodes CSVTGGKGRAGELFF.

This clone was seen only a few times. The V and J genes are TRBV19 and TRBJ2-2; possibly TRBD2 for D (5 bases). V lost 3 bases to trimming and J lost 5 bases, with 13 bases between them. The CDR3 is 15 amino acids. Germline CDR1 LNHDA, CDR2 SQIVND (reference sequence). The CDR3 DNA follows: TGTGCCAGTAGTATCCTTGCGGGCGGGACCGGGGAGCTGTTTTTT. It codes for CASSILAGGTGELFF.

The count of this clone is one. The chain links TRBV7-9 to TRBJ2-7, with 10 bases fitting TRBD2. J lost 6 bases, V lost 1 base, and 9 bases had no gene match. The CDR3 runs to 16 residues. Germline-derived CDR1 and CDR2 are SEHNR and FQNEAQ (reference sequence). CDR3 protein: CASSLEGLAGVGEQYF. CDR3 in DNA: TGTGCCAGCAGCTTAGAAGGGCTAGCGGGAGTAGGCGAGCAGTACTTC. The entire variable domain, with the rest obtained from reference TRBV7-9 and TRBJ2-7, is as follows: DTGVSQNPRHKITKRGQNVTFRCDPISEHNRLYWYRQTLGQGPEFLTYFQNEAQLEKSRLLSDRFSAERPKGSFSTLEIQRTEQGDSAMYLCASSLEGLAGVGEQYFGPGTRLTVT.

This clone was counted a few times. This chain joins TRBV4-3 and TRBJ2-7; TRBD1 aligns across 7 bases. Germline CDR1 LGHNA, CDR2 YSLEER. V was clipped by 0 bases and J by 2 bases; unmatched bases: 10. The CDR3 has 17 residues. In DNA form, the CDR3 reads TGCGCCAGCAGCCAAGATGGGATCGGGGACAGCCCCTACGAGCAGTACTTC. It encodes CASSQDGIGDSPYEQYF.

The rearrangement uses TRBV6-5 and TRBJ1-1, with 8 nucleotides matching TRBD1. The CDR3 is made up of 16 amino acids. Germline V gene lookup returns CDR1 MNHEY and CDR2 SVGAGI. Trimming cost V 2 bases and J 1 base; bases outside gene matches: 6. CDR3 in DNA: TGTGCCAGCAGTTACGCCAGGACAGGGAGGAACACTGAAGCTTTCTTT. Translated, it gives CASSYARTGRNTEAFF.

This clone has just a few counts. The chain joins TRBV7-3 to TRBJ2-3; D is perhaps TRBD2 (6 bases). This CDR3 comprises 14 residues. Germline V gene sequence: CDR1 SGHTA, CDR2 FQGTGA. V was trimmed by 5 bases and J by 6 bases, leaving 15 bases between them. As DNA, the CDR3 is TGTGCCAGCAGCGCGGGACTCCTTGGGGATACGCAGTATTTT. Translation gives CASSAGLLGDTQYF.

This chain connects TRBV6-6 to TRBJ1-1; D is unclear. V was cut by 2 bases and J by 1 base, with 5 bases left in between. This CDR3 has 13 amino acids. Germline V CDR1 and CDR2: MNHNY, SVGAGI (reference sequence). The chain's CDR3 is CASSYRGNTEAFF. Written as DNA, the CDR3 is TGTGCCAGCAGTTACCGGGGGAACACTGAAGCTTTCTTT.

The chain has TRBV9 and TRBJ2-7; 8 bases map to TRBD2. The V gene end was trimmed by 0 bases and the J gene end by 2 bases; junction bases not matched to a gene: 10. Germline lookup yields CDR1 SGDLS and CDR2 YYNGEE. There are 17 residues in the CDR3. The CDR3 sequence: CASSVEGRRGETYEQYF. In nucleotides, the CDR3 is TGTGCCAGCAGCGTAGAAGGGAGGCGGGGGGAGACCTACGAGCAGTACTTC.

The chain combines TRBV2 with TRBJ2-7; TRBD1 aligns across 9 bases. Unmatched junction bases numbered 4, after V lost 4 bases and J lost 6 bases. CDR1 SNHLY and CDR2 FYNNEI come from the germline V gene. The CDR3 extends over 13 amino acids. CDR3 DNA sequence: TGTGCCAGCAGTGGACAGGGGGGTAGCGAGCAGTACTTC. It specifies CASSGQGGSEQYF.

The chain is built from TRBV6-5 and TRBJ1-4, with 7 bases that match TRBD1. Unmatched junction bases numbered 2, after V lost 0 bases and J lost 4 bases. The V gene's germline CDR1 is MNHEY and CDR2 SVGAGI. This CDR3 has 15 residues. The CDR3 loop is CASSYSGQINEKLFF. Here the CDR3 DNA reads TGTGCCAGCAGTTACTCGGGACAGATTAATGAAAAACTGTTTTTT.

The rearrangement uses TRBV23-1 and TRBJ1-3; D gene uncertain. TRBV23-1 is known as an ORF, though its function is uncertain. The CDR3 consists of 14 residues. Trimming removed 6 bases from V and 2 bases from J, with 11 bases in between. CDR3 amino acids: CASRGPEPGNTIYF. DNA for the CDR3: TGCGCCAGCAGGGGCCCAGAACCTGGAAACACCATATATTTT.